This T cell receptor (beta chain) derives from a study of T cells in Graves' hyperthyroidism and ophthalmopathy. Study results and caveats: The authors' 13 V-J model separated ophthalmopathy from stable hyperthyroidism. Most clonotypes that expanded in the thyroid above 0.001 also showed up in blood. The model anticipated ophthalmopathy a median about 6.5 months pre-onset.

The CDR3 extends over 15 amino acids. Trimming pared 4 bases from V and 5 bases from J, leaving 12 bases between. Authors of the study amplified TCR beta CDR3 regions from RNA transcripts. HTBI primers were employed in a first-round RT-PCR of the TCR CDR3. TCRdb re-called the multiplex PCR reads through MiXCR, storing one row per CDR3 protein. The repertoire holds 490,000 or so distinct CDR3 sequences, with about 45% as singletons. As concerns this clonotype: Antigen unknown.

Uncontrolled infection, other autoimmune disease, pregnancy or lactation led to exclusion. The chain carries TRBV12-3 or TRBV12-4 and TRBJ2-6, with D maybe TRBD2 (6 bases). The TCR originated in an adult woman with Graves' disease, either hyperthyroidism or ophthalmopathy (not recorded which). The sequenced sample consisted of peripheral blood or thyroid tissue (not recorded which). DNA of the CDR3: TGTGCCAGCAGTTACGGCGGGATAAGGGCCAACGTCCTGACTTTC. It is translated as CASSYGGIRANVLTF.